Below, 10 T cell receptor beta chains from the same sample are listed, as sequenced in a study of shared clonotypes between healthy human individuals. Naive CD8 isolation took CD45RO-negative cells positively selected for CCR7 and excluded terminally differentiated effector memory CD45RA+ cells. Assay: immunoSEQ multiplex PCR; the TCRdb copy retains only in-frame clones and omits some. The sample includes around 2.1 million clones, more than 85% seen only once; the top ten take over 1.5%. Sequenced input: naive CD8+ T cells from PBMCs. The receptors originated from a young man in good health. Some clones in this sample may be carry-over from other donors' samples.

This clone is a singleton in its sample. J is TRBJ2-1 and V is TRBV11-2; 8 bases agree with TRBD2. This CDR3 has 15 amino acids. Germline loops: CDR1 SGHAT, CDR2 FQNNGV. J lost 6 bases, V lost 4 bases, and 8 bases had no gene match. The CDR3 protein is CASSSRKREFNEQFF. In nucleotides, the CDR3 is TGTGCCAGCAGCTCCCGGAAGCGGGAGTTCAATGAGCAGTTCTTC.

V and J are TRBV11-2 and TRBJ2-1; 8 bases fit TRBD2. There are 13 residues in the CDR3. Germline trimming cut 7 bases from V and 9 bases from J; bases unmatched to any gene: 8. CDR1 SGHAT and CDR2 FQNNGV come from the germline V gene. This CDR3 is CASKSGSRGEQFF. The CDR3 DNA reads TGTGCCAGCAAAAGCGGGAGCCGAGGTGAGCAGTTCTTC.

In DNA form, the CDR3 reads TGTGCCTCAAAGGACGGGCTCTATAATTCACCCCTCCACTTT. Its translation is CASKDGLYNSPLHF. V is TRBV30 and J is TRBJ1-6; D ambiguous. This CDR3 contains 14 residues. In germline, CDR1 is GTSNPN, CDR2 SVGIG (reference sequence). Trimming stripped 7 bases from V and 3 bases from J, with 13 bases between.

This chain connects TRBV9 to TRBJ2-2, with D hard to call. CDR1 and CDR2 (germline): SGDLS, YYNGEE. There are 15 residues in the CDR3. V lost 0 bases to trimming and J lost 4 bases, with 10 bases between them. CDR3 nucleotide sequence: TGTGCCAGCAGCGTAGTCGCAGCGTCCACCGGGGAGCTGTTTTTT. Translated: CASSVVAASTGELFF.

The chain combines TRBV28 with TRBJ1-5, with D hard to call. The CDR3 contains 16 residues. Trimming pared 3 bases from V and 1 base from J, leaving 13 bases between. Germline-derived CDR1 and CDR2 are MDHEN and SYDVKM. The chain's CDR3 is CASSFLWGRSNQPQHF. CDR3 nucleotide sequence: TGTGCCAGCAGTTTTCTTTGGGGTAGGAGCAATCAGCCCCAGCATTTT. The entire variable domain, with the rest obtained from reference TRBV28 and TRBJ1-5, is as follows: DVKVTQSSRYLVKRTGEKVFLECVQDMDHENMFWYRQDPGLGLRLIYFSYDVKMKEKGDIPEGYSVSREKKERFSLILESASTNQTSMYLCASSFLWGRSNQPQHFGDGTRLSIL.

The rearrangement joins TRBV29-1 to TRBJ2-6; D is tentatively TRBD1 or TRBD2 (5 bases each). Trimming shortened V by 4 bases and J by 2 bases, and 12 bases separated the two germline ends. CDR1 is SQVTM, CDR2 ANQGSEA, per germline. The CDR3 is made up of 15 amino acids. The CDR3 spells CSVVTVGAGANVLTF. The CDR3 coding sequence is TGCAGCGTTGTAACGGTGGGGGCTGGGGCCAACGTCCTGACTTTC.

The rearrangement links TRBV10-2 to TRBJ2-2; 7 positions match TRBD2. The germline V gene encodes CDR1 WSHSY and CDR2 SAAADI. Losses at the gene ends were 3 bases for V and 3 bases for J; bases not matched to a gene: 7. CDR3 length: 16 residues. CDR3 DNA: TGCGCCAGCAGTGAACGGCTAGCGGTTTACACCGGGGAGCTGTTTTTT. Residues: CASSERLAVYTGELFF.

The chain carries TRBV29-1 and TRBJ2-5; D is uncertain. The CDR3 consists of 14 residues. With 5 bases removed from V and 5 bases from J, the gap between germline ends came to 18 bases. The germline V gene has CDR1 SQVTM and CDR2 ANQGSEA. CDR3 DNA: TGCAGCGTTTGGATAGCCCGAAAGTCGGAGACCCAGTACTTC. It encodes CSVWIARKSETQYF. The variable domain in full, completed from reference TRBV29-1 and TRBJ2-5, reads SAVISQKPSRDICQRGTSLTIQCQVDSQVTMMFWYRQQPGQSLTLIATANQGSEATYESGFVIDKFPISRPNLTFSTLTVSNMSPEDSSIYLCSVWIARKSETQYFGPGTRLLVL.

CDR3 region: CASSMGYEQYF. The CDR3 DNA follows: TGTGCCAGCTCAATGGGTTACGAGCAGTACTTC. V gene TRBV28 combines with J gene TRBJ2-7; D gene uncertain. The germline V and J ends were trimmed by 8 bases and 4 bases, with 9 bases remaining between them. The CDR3 runs 11 residues. Germline-derived CDR1 and CDR2 are MDHEN and SYDVKM.

The chain links TRBV6-6 to TRBJ2-7, with TRBD2 identical over 7 bases. Trimming cost V 6 bases and J 1 base; bases outside gene matches: 6. CDR1 is MNHNY and CDR2 is SVGAGI in the germline V gene (reference sequence). The CDR3 has 14 amino acids. CDR3 residues: CASSQIGGSYEQYF. CDR3 nucleotides: TGTGCCAGCAGCCAGATCGGGGGGTCCTACGAGCAGTACTTC.